This entry lists 31 T cell receptor beta chains sequenced from one sample in a study of tumor-infiltrating lymphocytes in primary liver carcinoma. Blood RNA was derived from unsorted whole blood, and germline DNA was extracted too. From 500 to 600 ng of total RNA, TCR beta-specific cDNA was reverse-transcribed using a constant-region primer. Slightly modified ARM-PCR, run as three nested multiplex PCR rounds, produced the TCR beta libraries. The first two PCR rounds, around 10 cycles each, used TRBV1-TRBV30 forward primers and a C-beta reverse primer. Each CDR3 protein is one row after TCRdb ran MiXCR on the multiplex PCR reads. The sample includes about 180,000 distinct CDR3 sequences, about 60% of them seen just once. The specimen was peripheral blood. The receptors come from a man in his forties with primary liver carcinoma and hepatitis B virus infection.

Points on this clonotype: A much more abundant neighbour one base away suggests this may be a read error. The V gene is TRBV12-3 or TRBV12-4, the J gene TRBJ2-7; maybe TRBD2 (6 bases). The CDR3 runs 13 residues. The CDR3 nucleotides read TGTGCCAGCAGTTTCGGAGGGTCCTACGGGCAGTACTTC. It specifies CASSFGGSYGQYF.

The gene calls are TRBV4-2 and TRBJ1-2, with D tentatively TRBD1 (6 bases). V lost 0 bases and J lost 2, with 13 bases in between. Germline loops: CDR1 LGHNA, CDR2 YNFKEQ. The length of the CDR3 is 16 residues. CDR3 DNA: TGTGCCAGCAGCCAAGAGAGGCGGGGGGCGAACTATGGCTACACCTTC. It is translated as CASSQERRGANYGYTF.

The chain couples TRBV2 to TRBJ2-4; maybe TRBD2 (5 bases). This CDR3 has 14 residues. From germline, CDR1 is SNHLY and CDR2 FYNNEI. With 1 base removed from V and 1 base from J, the gap between germline ends came to 5 bases. The CDR3 bases are TGTGCCAGCAGTGAAGGGGAGGCCAAAAACATTCAGTACTTC. This sequence encodes CASSEGEAKNIQYF. The full variable domain, its missing parts supplied by reference TRBV2 and TRBJ2-4, is EPEVTQTPSHQVTQMGQEVILRCVPISNHLYFYWYRQILGQKVEFLVSFYNNEISEKSEIFDDQFSVERPDGSNFTLKIRSTKLEDSAMYFCASSEGEAKNIQYFGAGTRLSVL.

This clonotype is a singleton in its sample. At one end, the junction sequence differs from germline, possibly due to a read error. This chain links TRBV4-1 with TRBJ2-7; unclear D gene. The CDR3 is 14 amino acids. The germline V gene encodes CDR1 MGHRA and CDR2 YSYEKL. In nucleotides, the CDR3 is TGCGCTAGCAGCCAAGAGTGGCAGGCCTACGAGCAGTACTTC. It specifies CASSQEWQAYEQYF.

This clonotype was counted between two and nine times. The chain carries TRBV11-2 and TRBJ2-1; 8 nucleotides line up with TRBD2. The CDR3 loop spans 14 amino acids. From germline, CDR1 is SGHAT and CDR2 FQNNGV. The V segment lost 0 bases and the J segment 13 bases; nucleotides outside the gene matches: 8. CDR3 amino acids: CASSLESGSRYQFF. DNA for the CDR3: TGTGCCAGCAGCTTAGAGAGCGGGAGCAGGTATCAGTTCTTC.

V is TRBV10-3 and J is TRBJ2-7; no definite D call. The CDR3 extends over 12 amino acids. V was clipped by 2 bases and J by 6 bases, with 8 bases between them. The V gene's germline CDR1 is ENHRY and CDR2 SYGVKD. DNA of the CDR3: TGTGCCATCAGTGAGCAAGGTCGCGAGCAGTACTTC. Translating it yields CAISEQGREQYF.

This clonotype showed up many times. This CDR3 is CASSRRPIRAGALGDTQYF. The CDR3 DNA reads as TGTGCCAGCAGCCGCCGACCTATTCGAGCGGGGGCCCTGGGAGATACGCAGTATTTT. The chain employs TRBV4-2 and TRBJ2-3; 8 bases agree with TRBD2. Trimming cost V 4 bases and J 5 bases; bases outside gene matches: 20. Germline loops: CDR1 LGHNA, CDR2 YNFKEQ. The CDR3 loop spans 19 amino acids.

This clonotype has only a few counts. CDR3 protein: CASSEALVGYVKLFF. CDR3 sequence (DNA): TGTGCCAGCAGTGAAGCGCTTGTTGGTTATGTAAAACTGTTTTTT. This chain links TRBV6-1 with TRBJ1-4, with D hard to call. The germline V gene has CDR1 MNHNS and CDR2 SASEGT. The CDR3 runs 15 residues. V lost 0 bases to trimming and J lost 10 bases, with 15 bases between them.

On this clonotype: This may arise from a read error, as a much more abundant clone is one base away. The chain recombines TRBV12-3 or TRBV12-4 with TRBJ2-5, with 7 bases that match TRBD2. The ends lost 11 bases at V and 5 bases at J; junction bases unmatched: 11. CDR3 size: 13 residues. The CDR3 nucleotides read TGTGCCTGCCACGGGGAGGGAGAGGAGACCCAGTACTTC. As protein: CACHGEGEETQYF.

This clonotype was recorded a few times. V usage is TRBV6-5 and J usage is TRBJ1-5; a weak D match, TRBD1 (6 bases). Germline V gives CDR1 MNHEY, CDR2 SVGAGI. The CDR3 runs to 14 residues. The V and J ends lost 6 bases and 1 base respectively, with 10 bases between them. The CDR3 nucleotides are TGTGCCAGCAGCCCCGGACAGAGCAATCAGCCCCAGCATTTT. As protein: CASSPGQSNQPQHF.

The V call is TRBV11-2, the J call TRBJ2-7; TRBD1 aligns across 7 bases. Germline V gene data show CDR1 as SGHAT and CDR2 as FQNNGV. J gave up 5 bases and V 6 bases, and 7 bases lay outside the gene matches. The length of the CDR3 is 13 residues. The CDR3, as DNA: TGTGCCAGCAGGGTCGACAGGGCCGACGAGCAGTACTTC. As protein: CASRVDRADEQYF.

Note on this clonotype: Germline is not matched at one junction end, which may reflect a read error. The chain uses TRBV12-3 or TRBV12-4 and TRBJ2-5, with 7 positions matching TRBD2. The CDR3 covers 15 residues. The CDR3 spells CACSLSGNRKETQYF. The CDR3 region has the DNA TGTGCCTGCAGCCTCAGCGGGAATCGGAAAGAGACCCAGTACTTC.

J is TRBJ2-2 and V is TRBV10-3; D gene ambiguous. The CDR3 totals 16 residues. V gave up 0 bases and J gave up 0 bases, with 8 bases separating them. Per the germline V gene, CDR1 is ENHRY and CDR2 is SYGVKD. CDR3 sequence (DNA): TGTGCCATCAGTGAGTCTTCGGGTTCGAACACCGGGGAGCTGTTTTTT. The encoded protein is CAISESSGSNTGELFF.

In its sample, this clonotype was seen many times. The J gene is TRBJ2-1, the V gene TRBV29-1, with 8 bases lining up with TRBD1. The trim removed 7 bases at V and 11 bases at J, leaving 7 bases unmatched. The V gene's germline CDR1 is SQVTM and CDR2 ANQGSEA. The CDR3 contains 11 residues. The CDR3 region is CSAPTGGQQFF. The DNA for the CDR3 is TGCAGCGCCCCCACAGGGGGTCAGCAGTTCTTC.

Points on this clonotype: Given a much more abundant clone one base away, this may be a read error. V gene TRBV11-2 combines with J gene TRBJ1-4, with TRBD1 matching 8 bases. CDR3 length: 16 amino acids. Germline lookup yields CDR1 SGHAT and CDR2 FQNNGV. Here the CDR3 DNA reads TGTGCCAGCAGCAAGGACTCACCAGGGGGCAATGAAAAACTGTCTTTT. Translation: CASSKDSPGGNEKLSF.

This clonotype occurred a few times. The V call is TRBV12-3 or TRBV12-4, the J call TRBJ2-7; no definite D call. Trimming pared 5 bases from V and 3 bases from J, leaving 11 bases between. The CDR3 has 13 amino acids. The CDR3 here is CASSPRTFYEQYF. For the CDR3, the DNA is TGTGCCAGCAGTCCCCGGACGTTCTACGAGCAGTACTTC.

This clonotype was seen many times. The chain has TRBV11-2 and TRBJ1-2; no firm D call. CDR3 length: 15 amino acids. Germline CDR1 and CDR2: SGHAT and FQNNGV. V was shortened by 1 base and J by 8 bases, with 17 bases between the two germline ends. The CDR3 region has the DNA TGTGCCAGCAGCTTAGGGGCGTTGTTGGAGAGGGGCTACACCTTC. Translated: CASSLGALLERGYTF.

CDR3 residues: CASSQGQGSWQYF. The CDR3 DNA sequence: TGTGCCAGCAGCCAAGGTCAGGGGAGTTGGCAGTATTTT. This chain links TRBV14 with TRBJ2-3, with D perhaps matching TRBD1 (6 bases). CDR1 and CDR2 (germline): SGHDN, FVKESK. The CDR3 runs to 13 residues. Trimming took 1 base from V and 11 from J, leaving 13 bases between them.

This clonotype was observed at least ten times. The genes are TRBV11-2 and TRBJ1-6, with D possibly TRBD1 on 6 matching bases. Trimming left V 5 bases short and J 0 bases short, with 20 bases between. The CDR3 extends over 19 amino acids. CDR1 and CDR2 (germline): SGHAT, FQNNGV. Here the CDR3 reads CASSQRGAPGSSYNSPLHF. The CDR3 coding sequence is TGTGCCAGCAGCCAGAGGGGGGCACCAGGGAGCTCCTATAATTCACCCCTCCACTTT.

The chain carries TRBV11-1 and TRBJ2-3; D is undetermined. Germline lookup yields CDR1 SGHAT and CDR2 FQDESV (reference sequence). V lost 3 bases and J 2 bases, leaving 9 bases between the germline ends. The length of the CDR3 is 14 residues. The CDR3 sequence is CASSLGLDTDTQYF. CDR3 sequence (DNA): TGTGCCAGCAGCTTGGGTCTGGACACAGATACGCAGTATTTT.

A remark on this clonotype: It may be a read error: a sequence one base away is much more abundant. The chain carries TRBV6-1 and TRBJ2-3; 7 nucleotides align to TRBD1. There are 16 residues in the CDR3. V shed 0 bases and J 0 bases; nucleotides not matched to a gene: 3. Germline V lookup: CDR1 MNHNS, CDR2 SASEGT. In nucleotides, the CDR3 is TGTGCCAGCAGTGAAGCTCCCAGGGGGAGCACAGATACGCAGTATTTT. Amino acid sequence: CASSEAPRGSTDTQYF.

This clonotype came up many times. The V gene is TRBV11-2, the J gene TRBJ2-3; 8 nucleotides agree with TRBD1. The V segment lost 6 bases and the J segment 6 bases; nucleotides outside the gene matches: 5. CDR3 length: 13 amino acids. Germline V CDR1 and CDR2: SGHAT, FQNNGV. CDR3 coding DNA: TGTGCCAGCAGTGGCGACAGGGGTGATACGCAGTATTTT. Amino acids: CASSGDRGDTQYF.

Turning to this clonotype: One end of the junction does not line up with germline, which may come from a read error. The V and J genes are TRBV12-3 or TRBV12-4 and TRBJ2-7; 8 nucleotides agree with TRBD2. This CDR3 is 15 amino acids long. The CDR3 DNA is TGTACCAGCAGTCCCGGGGTAGCGGGGTCCTACGAGCAGTACTTC. Its translation is CTSSPGVAGSYEQYF.

Concerning this clonotype: At one boundary the junction diverges from the germline segment, which might be a read error. The chain combines TRBV6-5 with TRBJ2-7; 13 bases are a match to TRBD2. Germline CDR1 is MNHEY and CDR2 is SVGAGI. This CDR3 has 16 amino acids. CDR3 sequence reads: CACSFTSGRAGSEQYF. CDR3 bases: TGTGCCTGCAGTTTCACTAGCGGGAGGGCCGGTAGCGAGCAGTACTTC.

This clonotype was detected a few times. This clone may be a read error of a much larger clone one base away. This rearrangement joins TRBV11-3 to TRBJ1-5; D remains ambiguous. The CDR3 runs to 18 residues. CDR1 and CDR2 (germline): SGHNT, YENEEA. The CDR3 sequence is CASNLGPNARYSNQPQHF. In DNA, the CDR3 is TGTGCCAGCAACTTAGGACCGAACGCGCGTTATAGCAATCAGCCCCAGCATTTT.

This clonotype has just one count. The conserved phenylalanine or tryptophan is not found at the CDR3 terminus, so this likely reflects a read error. The rearrangement joins TRBV11-2 to TRBJ1-1; D not resolved. CDR1 is SGHAT and CDR2 is FQNNGV in the germline V gene. V was pared by 9 bases and J by 2 bases, with 13 bases between. The CDR3 spans 13 residues. The CDR3 here is CASSVDPNTEAFS. CDR3 DNA sequence: TGTGCCAGTAGCGTCGACCCAAACACTGAAGCTTTCTCT.

The count of this clonotype is one. The rearrangement uses TRBV28 and TRBJ2-5; TRBD1 matches at 7 bases. The CDR3 length is 16 residues. Trimming took 4 bases from V and 5 from J; bases not matched to a gene: 13. Germline-derived CDR1 and CDR2 are MDHEN and SYDVKM. Written as DNA, the CDR3 is TGTGCCAGCAGTTCGAAGGGGGCGCAATTACAGGAGACCCAGTACTTC. It yields the protein CASSSKGAQLQETQYF.

As for this clonotype: One junction end disagrees with the germline gene, perhaps due to a read error. The chain is built from TRBV11-1 and TRBJ2-5; no reliable D call. The CDR3 is 17 residues long. Germline assignment: CDR1 SGHAT and CDR2 FQDESV (reference sequence). CDR3 in DNA: TGTGCCAGCGGCTTGGGGTCCCGCGGTGGGGTCGTGGAGACCCAGTGCTTC. This encodes CASGLGSRGGVVETQCF.

This chain uses TRBV6-1 with TRBJ1-1; D ambiguous. Per the germline V gene, CDR1 is MNHNS and CDR2 is SASEGT. This CDR3 region has 14 residues. Trimming removed 1 base at V and 2 bases at J, with 8 bases between. CDR3 DNA: TGTGCCAGCAGTGAAGACAAGACAAACACTGAAGCTTTCTTT. This codes for CASSEDKTNTEAFF.

This clonotype was picked up a small number of times. This sequence may be a read error, since a much larger clone differs from it by one base. The V and J genes are TRBV11-2 and TRBJ2-3; D unclear. Germline loops: CDR1 SGHAT, CDR2 FQNNGV. This CDR3 has 14 residues. The CDR3 loop reads CGSSKSPGQDTQYF. CDR3 in DNA: TGTGGCAGCAGCAAATCACCGGGTCAAGATACGCAGTATTTT.

J is TRBJ2-2 and V is TRBV12-3 or TRBV12-4; 16 bases fit TRBD2. With V trimmed by 3 bases and J by 5 bases, 6 bases remained unmatched. The CDR3 runs 18 residues. The CDR3 nucleotides read TGTGCCAGCAGTTTGCCGGGACTAGCGGGAGGGCCGACCGGGGAGCTGTTTTTT. Its protein product is CASSLPGLAGGPTGELFF.